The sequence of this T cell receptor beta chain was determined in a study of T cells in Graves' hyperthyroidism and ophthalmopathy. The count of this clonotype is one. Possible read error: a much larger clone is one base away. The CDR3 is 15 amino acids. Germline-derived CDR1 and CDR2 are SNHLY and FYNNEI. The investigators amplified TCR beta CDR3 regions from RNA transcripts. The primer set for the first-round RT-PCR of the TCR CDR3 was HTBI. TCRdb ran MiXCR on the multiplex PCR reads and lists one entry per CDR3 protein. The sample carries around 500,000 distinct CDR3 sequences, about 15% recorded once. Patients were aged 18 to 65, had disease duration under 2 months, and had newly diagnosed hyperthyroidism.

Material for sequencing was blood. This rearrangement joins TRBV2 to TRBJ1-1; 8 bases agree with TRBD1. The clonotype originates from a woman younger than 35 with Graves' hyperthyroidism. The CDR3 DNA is TGTGTCAGCGGCCGTTGGACAGGGACGAACACTGAAGCTTTCTTT. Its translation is CVSGRWTGTNTEAFF. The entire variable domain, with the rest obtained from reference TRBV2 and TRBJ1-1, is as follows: EPEVTQTPSHQVTQMGQEVILRCVPISNHLYFYWYRQILGQKVEFLVSFYNNEISEKSEIFDDQFSVERPDGSNFTLKIRSTKLEDSAMYFCVSGRWTGTNTEAFFGQGTRLTVV.